The 22 T cell receptor beta chains given below trace back to one sample, sequenced in a study of T cell responses to AZD1222 COVID-19 vaccine. Only in-frame clones appear in the TCRdb table, and some are missing; sequencing was by immunoSEQ multiplex PCR. This sample has 250,000 to 300,000 clones; 90% to 95% occur once, and the top ten carry 0.55%. The sequencing used peripheral blood, collected 28 days after the second AZD1222 dose. These receptors all come from an adult who received the AZD1222 COVID-19 vaccine.

This chain's CDR3 is CASSYSGRTYEQYF. The CDR3 DNA sequence: TGTGCCAGCAGTTACTCCGGTAGGACCTACGAGCAGTACTTC. This rearrangement joins TRBV6-2 or TRBV6-3 to TRBJ2-7; no firm D call. Trimming pared 0 bases from V and 2 bases from J, leaving 8 bases between. The length of the CDR3 is 14 residues. The germline CDR1 and CDR2 sequences are MNHEY and SVGEGT.

The V and J genes are TRBV28 and TRBJ1-4, with 7 bases matching TRBD1. This CDR3 spans 15 amino acids. V shed 5 bases and J 4 bases; nucleotides not matched to a gene: 7. Germline CDR1 reads MDHEN; CDR2 reads SYDVKM. The chain's CDR3 is CASSTGTVNNEKLFF. CDR3 coding DNA: TGTGCCAGCAGTACTGGGACAGTAAATAATGAAAAACTGTTTTTT.

The genes are TRBV28 and TRBJ1-5; D possibly corresponds to TRBD1 (6 bases). Per the germline V gene, CDR1 is MDHEN and CDR2 is SYDVKM. CDR3 length equals 14 residues. V shed 6 bases and J shed 9 bases, with 18 bases lying between them. CDR3 sequence (DNA): TGTGCCAGCAGCACCGACAGGCGCCTAGGGCCCCAGCATTTT. Translating it yields CASSTDRRLGPQHF.

This rearrangement joins TRBV28 to TRBJ1-5; D possibly corresponds to TRBD1 (6 bases). The CDR3 runs 16 residues. Germline assignment: CDR1 MDHEN and CDR2 SYDVKM. Trimming removed 3 bases at V and 7 bases at J, with 19 bases between. The CDR3 DNA reads TGTGCCAGCAGTTTCCTCTTACAGGGAGGTAAGCAGCCCCAGCATTTT. This translates into CASSFLLQGGKQPQHF.

The rearrangement links TRBV15 to TRBJ2-5, with D unresolved. Trimming removed 5 bases at V and 2 bases at J, with 6 bases between. This CDR3 has 12 amino acids. Per the germline V gene, CDR1 is LNHNV and CDR2 is YYDKDF (reference sequence). Here the CDR3 reads CATSWAQETQYF. The CDR3 coding sequence is TGTGCCACCAGCTGGGCTCAAGAGACCCAGTACTTC.

The chain's CDR3 is CASSKGGWTYEQYF. The CDR3 DNA is TGTGCCAGCAGCAAAGGCGGCTGGACCTACGAGCAGTACTTC. The genes are TRBV21-1 and TRBJ2-7; TRBD2, the table's D call, was not compared with the DNA. TRBV21-1 is labeled a pseudogene. There are 14 residues in the CDR3.

V and J are TRBV4-1 and TRBJ2-5; 8 bases fit TRBD2. Germline V gene sequence: CDR1 MGHRA, CDR2 YSYEKL. The trim removed 3 bases at V and 4 bases at J, leaving 7 bases unmatched. CDR3 length: 15 amino acids. The CDR3 nucleotides read TGCGCCAGCAGCCAGAGAGGACTAGCTCCAGAGACCCAGTACTTC. It yields the protein CASSQRGLAPETQYF.

The chain couples TRBV7-2 to TRBJ2-4; TRBD2 might be the D (6 bases). This CDR3 has 16 residues. CDR1 is SGHTA, CDR2 FQGNSA, per germline. Trimming took 1 base from V and 3 from J, leaving 13 bases between them. CDR3 residues: CASSLVWGVGKNIQYF. The CDR3 nucleotides are TGTGCCAGCAGCTTAGTCTGGGGGGTAGGCAAAAACATTCAGTACTTC.

The rearrangement links TRBV7-9 to TRBJ2-3; 10 bases are shared with TRBD2. Germline CDR1 and CDR2: SEHNR and FQNEAQ (reference sequence). With V trimmed by 4 bases and J by 7 bases, 8 bases remained unmatched. This CDR3 has 15 residues. The CDR3 region is CASSSASGRANTQYF. The CDR3 DNA is TGTGCCAGCAGCTCAGCCAGCGGGAGGGCGAATACGCAGTATTTT.

J is TRBJ2-4 and V is TRBV7-8; D may be TRBD2 (7 bases). V was trimmed by 1 base and J by 3 bases, leaving 16 bases between them. The V gene's germline CDR1 is SGHVS and CDR2 FQNEAQ. The CDR3 totals 17 residues. The CDR3 DNA reads TGTGCCAGCAGCTTAGAGGGGGGGACAAACGTCAAAAACATTCAGTACTTC. As protein: CASSLEGGTNVKNIQYF.

This clone was recorded only once. V usage is TRBV4-2 and J usage is TRBJ2-3; D is unclear. CDR3 length: 14 amino acids. V lost 0 bases and J lost 5, with 9 bases in between. Germline assignment: CDR1 LGHNA and CDR2 YNFKEQ. For the CDR3, the DNA is TGTGCCAGCAGCCAAGATACCTTGGAAGATACGCAGTATTTT. This sequence encodes CASSQDTLEDTQYF.

The chain links TRBV27 to TRBJ1-5; possible D gene TRBD1, 5 bases. This CDR3 region has 15 residues. Looked up from germline, CDR1 is MNHEY and CDR2 is SMNVEV (reference sequence). The V end lost 6 bases, the J end lost 7 bases, and 19 bases lay between the germline ends. DNA for the CDR3: TGTGCCAGCAGCCCTAGGGGCCCGTCCGGACAGCCCCAGCATTTT. Its protein is CASSPRGPSGQPQHF.

DNA of the CDR3: TGTGCCAGCAGTCACGGGCCCTACGAGCAGTACTTC. It codes for CASSHGPYEQYF. This rearrangement joins TRBV28 to TRBJ2-7; D gene ambiguous. Trimming removed 5 bases at V and 2 bases at J, with 7 bases between. The CDR3 is 12 amino acids. Germline V CDR1 and CDR2: MDHEN, SYDVKM.

V and J are TRBV27 and TRBJ1-1; 10 bases map to TRBD1. CDR3 length: 16 amino acids. V was pared by 5 bases and J by 2 bases, with 8 bases of the junction left unmatched. Germline V gene data show CDR1 as MNHEY and CDR2 as SMNVEV (reference sequence). Here the CDR3 reads CASSLRTGGLNTEAFF. The CDR3 DNA is TGTGCCAGCAGTCTCCGGACAGGGGGACTTAACACTGAAGCTTTCTTT.

The V gene is TRBV3-1 (or the pseudogene TRBV3-2), the J gene TRBJ2-2, with a possible D match to TRBD1 (5 bases). Germline V lookup: CDR1 LGHDT, CDR2 YNNKEL (reference sequence). V lost 1 base and J 1 base, leaving 7 bases between the germline ends. This CDR3 has 15 amino acids. CDR3 coding DNA: TGTGCCAGCAGCCAAGCCAGGGTGAACACCGGGGAGCTGTTTTTT. Translation gives CASSQARVNTGELFF.

The rearrangement links TRBV6-5 to TRBJ2-1, with D maybe TRBD2 (5 bases). The germline V gene has CDR1 MNHEY and CDR2 SVGAGI. CDR3 size: 15 residues. The V and J ends lost 5 bases and 3 bases respectively, with 14 bases between them. The CDR3, as DNA: TGTGCCAGCAGTCCAGAAGTCGGGAACTACAATGAGCAGTTCTTC. Translated: CASSPEVGNYNEQFF.

This sequence joins TRBV12-5 and TRBJ2-5, with TRBD1 matching over 8 bases. This CDR3 contains 13 residues. V dropped 3 bases and J dropped 4; count of bases not matched to a gene: 1. Germline CDR1 and CDR2: LGHNT and FRNRAP. The CDR3 bases are TGTGCTAGTGGTTTACAGGGGGGAGAGACCCAGTACTTC. Amino acid sequence: CASGLQGGETQYF.

J is TRBJ2-3 and V is TRBV6-5; 7 bases are shared with TRBD1. V gave up 10 bases and J gave up 5 bases; unmatched junction bases: 12. CDR1 and CDR2 (germline): MNHEY, SVGAGI. This CDR3 region has 14 residues. The CDR3 sequence is CATVGTDLLDTQYF. The CDR3 bases are TGTGCCACCGTCGGGACAGACCTCTTAGATACGCAGTATTTT.

This CDR3 is CATSDLQQGPPNTGELFF. The CDR3 DNA reads as TGTGCCACCAGTGATTTGCAACAGGGTCCCCCGAACACCGGGGAGCTGTTTTTT. The rearrangement uses TRBV24-1 and TRBJ2-2, with TRBD1 as a possible D gene (6 bases). V lost 0 bases and J 0 bases, leaving 13 bases between the germline ends. Germline CDR1 and CDR2: KGHDR and SFDVKD. This CDR3 spans 18 amino acids.

The V call is TRBV6-5, the J call TRBJ1-1; the match to TRBD1 covers 7 bases. This CDR3 is built from 14 residues. V lost 8 bases to trimming and J lost 3 bases; unmatched junction nucleotides: 9. Germline loops: CDR1 MNHEY, CDR2 SVGAGI. CDR3 loop: CASVRGQPYTEAFF. CDR3 sequence (DNA): TGTGCCAGCGTAAGGGGACAGCCCTACACTGAAGCTTTCTTT.

The chain combines TRBV5-4 with TRBJ2-7, with 7 bases aligning to TRBD2. The CDR3 is 15 residues long. Germline CDR1 SGHNT, CDR2 YYREEE (reference sequence). V shed 2 bases and J 3 bases; nucleotides not matched to a gene: 8. The CDR3 loop reads CASSFLGAGVYEQYF. Here the CDR3 DNA reads TGTGCCAGCAGCTTCCTCGGGGCGGGGGTCTACGAGCAGTACTTC.

V is TRBV13 and J is TRBJ1-1; D is possibly TRBD1 (6 bases). The V gene lost 5 bases and the J gene lost 5 bases, with 15 bases spanning the gap. This CDR3 is built from 14 residues. Germline V lookup: CDR1 PRHDT, CDR2 FYEKMQ (reference sequence). Here the CDR3 reads CASSGDNRVTEAFF. As DNA, the CDR3 is TGTGCCAGCAGCGGGGACAACAGGGTGACTGAAGCTTTCTTT.